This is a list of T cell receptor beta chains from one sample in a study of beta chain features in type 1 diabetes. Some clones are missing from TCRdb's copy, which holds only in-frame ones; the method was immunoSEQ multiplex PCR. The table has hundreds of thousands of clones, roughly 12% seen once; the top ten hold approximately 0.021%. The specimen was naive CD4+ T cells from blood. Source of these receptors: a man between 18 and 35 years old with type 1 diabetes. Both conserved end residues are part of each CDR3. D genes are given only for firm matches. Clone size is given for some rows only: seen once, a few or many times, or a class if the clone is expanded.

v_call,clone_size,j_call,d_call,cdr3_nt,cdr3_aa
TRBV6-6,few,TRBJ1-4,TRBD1,TGTGCCAGCAGTTATGGACAGGGGAACGCAAATGAAAAACTGTTTTTT,CASSYGQGNANEKLFF
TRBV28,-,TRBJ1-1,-,TGTGCCAGCAGTACGGGACCCTGGAACACTGAAGCTTTCTTT,CASSTGPWNTEAFF
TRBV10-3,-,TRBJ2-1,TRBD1,TGTGCCATCAGTGAGTCGCGGCAGGGGGCGGACAATGAGCAGTTCTTC,CAISESRQGADNEQFF
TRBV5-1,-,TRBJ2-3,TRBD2,TGCGCCAGCAGCAGGACTAGCGGGGGGTTTTCAGATACGCAGTATTTT,CASSRTSGGFSDTQYF
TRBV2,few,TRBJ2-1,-,TGTGCCAGCAAGGGGGTACCCTACAATGAGCAGTTCTTC,CASKGVPYNEQFF
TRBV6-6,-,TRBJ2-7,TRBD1,TGTGCCACACGTCCCGGGACAGGGACCGAGCAGTACTTC,CATRPGTGTEQYF
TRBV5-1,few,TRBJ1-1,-,TGCGCCAGCAGCTTGGGGGCCAACACTGAAGCTTTCTTT,CASSLGANTEAFF
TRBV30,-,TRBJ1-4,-,TGTGCCTGGAGTCAGGGGATTTTTAATGAAAAACTGTTTTTT,CAWSQGIFNEKLFF
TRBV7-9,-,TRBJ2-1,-,TGTGCCAGCAGCTTACCAAGAGGAGGCGCCTACCTCGGCAATGAGCAGTTCTTC,CASSLPRGGAYLGNEQFF
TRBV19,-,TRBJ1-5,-,TGTGCCAGTAGTTCTCAGGGGAATCAGCCCCAGCATTTT,CASSSQGNQPQHF
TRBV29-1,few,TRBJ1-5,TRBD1,TGCAGCGCCCATACAGGGGTCGGCAATCAGCCCCAGCATTTT,CSAHTGVGNQPQHF
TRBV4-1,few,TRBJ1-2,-,TGCGCCAGCAGCCAAGATTTCGGGACCGGGCGCCTCAGTGGCTACACCTTC,CASSQDFGTGRLSGYTF
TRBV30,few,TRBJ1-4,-,TGTGCCGGAAAACAGTGGACTAATGAAAAACTGTTTTTT,CAGKQWTNEKLFF
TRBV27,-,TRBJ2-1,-,TGTGCCAGCAGTTTACCGGGGACTTATGAGCAGTTCTTC,CASSLPGTYEQFF
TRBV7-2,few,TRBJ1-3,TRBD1,TGTGCCAGCAGCTTACATACCGGGACAGCCTCTGGAAACACCATATATTTT,CASSLHTGTASGNTIYF
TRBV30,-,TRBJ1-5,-,TGTGCCTGGAGTGTAATGTCCCAGGCCCAGCATTTT,CAWSVMSQAQHF
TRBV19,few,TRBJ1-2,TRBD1,TGTGCCAGTAGTCTCGGGACAGAATATGGCTACACCTTC,CASSLGTEYGYTF
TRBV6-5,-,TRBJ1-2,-,TGTGCCAGCAGTTACGAAGACAGCACGGGGTATGGCTACACCTTC,CASSYEDSTGYGYTF
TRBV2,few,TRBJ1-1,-,TGTGCCAGCAGTGCAGAGGACGGGGCCGCTGAAGCTTTCTTT,CASSAEDGAAEAFF
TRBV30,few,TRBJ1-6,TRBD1,TGTGCCTGGCAAACAGGGGGCCGGTCGCCCCTCCACTTT,CAWQTGGRSPLHF
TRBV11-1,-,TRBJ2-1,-,TGTGCCAGCAGCTTAGGATTTCAGCAGTTCTTC,CASSLGFQQFF
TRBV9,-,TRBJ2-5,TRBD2,TGTGCCAGCAGCGTAGCTGGACGGGGGGGCCTCGATATTGAGACCCAGTACTTC,CASSVAGRGGLDIETQYF
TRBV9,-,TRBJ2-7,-,TGTGCCAGCAGCCCCACGGGAGACTTCGGCTACGAGCAGTACTTC,CASSPTGDFGYEQYF
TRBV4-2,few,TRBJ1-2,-,TGTGCCAGCAGCCAAGATCGGGAGATATTTAACTATGGCTACACCTTC,CASSQDREIFNYGYTF
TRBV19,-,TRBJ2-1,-,TGTGCCAGTAGTACCGGGACTCCCCTGGGTGAGCAGTTCTTC,CASSTGTPLGEQFF
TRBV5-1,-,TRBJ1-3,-,TGCGCCAGCAGGGAAGTGTTTGGAAACACCATATATTTT,CASREVFGNTIYF
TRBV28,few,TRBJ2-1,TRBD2,TGTGCCAGCAGTTTATTCGTGCTAGCGGGGGGGGATCTCAGGGTCTTC,CASSLFVLAGGDLRVF
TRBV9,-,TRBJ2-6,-,TGTGCCAGCAGCGTACAGCACTCTGGGGCCAACGTCCTGACTTTC,CASSVQHSGANVLTF
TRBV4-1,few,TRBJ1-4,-,TGCGCCAGCAGCCCCCTGGACATACAAGGCACTAATGAAAAACTGTTTTTT,CASSPLDIQGTNEKLFF
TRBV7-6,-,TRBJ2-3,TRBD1,TGTGCCAGCAGCCCCGGGACAGCCATCACAGATACGCAGTATTTT,CASSPGTAITDTQYF
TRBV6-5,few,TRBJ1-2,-,TGTGCCAGCAGCAATCCACAGGGTGGCTACACCTTC,CASSNPQGGYTF
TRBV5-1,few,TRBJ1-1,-,TGCGCCAGCAGCTTGGGCATGAACACTGAAGCTTTCTTT,CASSLGMNTEAFF
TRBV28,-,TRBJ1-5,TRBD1,TGTGCCAGCAGTTTCCCCCAGGGGGCAGAAGGTCAGCCCCAGCATTTT,CASSFPQGAEGQPQHF
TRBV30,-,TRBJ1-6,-,TGTGCCTGGAACAGGGTCAGTTCACCCCTCCACTTT,CAWNRVSSPLHF
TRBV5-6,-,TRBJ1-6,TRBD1,TGTGCCAGCAGCGCCTACAGGGGGCCTAATTCACCCCTCCACTTT,CASSAYRGPNSPLHF
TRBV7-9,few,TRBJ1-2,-,TGTGCCAGCAGCTACCAGGGGAACTATGGCTACACCTTC,CASSYQGNYGYTF
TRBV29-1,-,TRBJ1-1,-,TGCAGCGTTGAAGAACAGCTGAACACTGAAGCTTTCTTT,CSVEEQLNTEAFF
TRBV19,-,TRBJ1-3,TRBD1,TGTGCCAGTAGTCCGGGACAGGCCTCTGGAAACACCATATATTTT,CASSPGQASGNTIYF
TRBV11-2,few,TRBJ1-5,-,TGTGCCAGCAGCCAAGGGGAAAATCAGCCCCAGCATTTT,CASSQGENQPQHF
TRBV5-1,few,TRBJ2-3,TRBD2,TGCGCCAGCAGCTTCCGGCGGGGGGCTATGGAATATACGCAGTATTTT,CASSFRRGAMEYTQYF
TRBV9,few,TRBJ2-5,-,TGTGCCAGCAGCGTAGCGCCGGGAATTCAAGAGACCCAGTACTTC,CASSVAPGIQETQYF